A single sample is the source of the 32 T cell receptor beta chains below, sequenced in a study of cytotoxic CD8 clonotypes in ibrutinib-treated CLL. This table comes from immunoSEQ multiplex PCR, and its TCRdb copy is limited to in-frame clones, with some not included. The sample yields some 130,000 clones, approximately 80% seen once. Material: PBMCs, obtained after 24 months of ibrutinib treatment. Receptor source: a human donor with chronic lymphocytic leukemia.

This clone was detected a few times. The same CDR3 is also encoded by other DNA sequences in this sample. The V call is TRBV18, the J call TRBJ1-1; unclear D gene. Trimming stripped 2 bases from V and 3 bases from J, with 1 base between. The CDR3 extends over 11 amino acids. Germline CDR1 KGHSH, CDR2 LQKENI. This chain's CDR3 is CASSPDTEAFF. The CDR3 bases are TGTGCCAGCTCACCAGACACTGAAGCTTTCTTT.

This chain joins TRBV7-2 and TRBJ2-1; D gene ambiguous. The CDR3 contains 11 residues. CDR1 SGHTA and CDR2 FQGNSA come from the germline V gene. V shed 7 bases and J shed 10 bases, with 11 bases lying between them. The CDR3 is CASTQEVEQFF. CDR3 nucleotide sequence: TGTGCCAGCACCCAAGAGGTGGAGCAGTTCTTC. The full variable domain, with the rest looked up from reference TRBV7-2 and TRBJ2-1, is GAGVSQSPSNKVTEKGKDVELRCDPISGHTALYWYRQSLGQGLEFLIYFQGNSAPDKSGLPSDRFSAERTGGSVSTLTIQRTQQEDSAVYLCASTQEVEQFFGPGTRLTVL.

The J gene is TRBJ2-5, the V gene TRBV11-1; TRBD2 is a possible D gene (5 bases). V was cut by 3 bases and J by 7 bases, with 9 bases left in between. Germline assignment: CDR1 SGHAT and CDR2 FQDESV (reference sequence). The length of the CDR3 is 12 residues. CDR3 region: CASSFGSGTQYF. The CDR3 nucleotides read TGTGCCAGCAGCTTCGGCAGCGGGACCCAGTACTTC.

The rearrangement links TRBV6-6 to TRBJ1-6, with no clear D. V lost 6 bases to trimming and J lost 0 bases, with 6 bases between them. The germline V gene has CDR1 MNHNY and CDR2 SVGAGI (reference sequence). The CDR3 sequence is 14 residues long. CDR3 in amino acids: CASRVGSYNSPLHF. In DNA, the CDR3 is TGTGCCAGCAGGGTGGGCTCCTATAATTCACCCCTCCACTTT.

The rearrangement links TRBV9 to TRBJ2-2; 8 bases are a match to TRBD2. CDR3 length: 16 amino acids. V was pared by 2 bases and J by 3 bases, with 6 bases of the junction left unmatched. In germline, CDR1 is SGDLS, CDR2 YYNGEE. As DNA, the CDR3 is TGTGCCAGCAGCGTCCGGGGGGGAATAGACACCGGGGAGCTGTTTTTT. Its translation: CASSVRGGIDTGELFF.

V and J are TRBV6-6 and TRBJ1-2, with a possible D match to TRBD1 (5 bases). The CDR3 runs to 12 residues. Trimming took 5 bases from V and 7 from J, leaving 11 bases between them. Germline V gives CDR1 MNHNY, CDR2 SVGAGI (reference sequence). The CDR3 region is CASSQPDIGYTF. The CDR3, as DNA: TGTGCCAGCAGTCAACCGGACATTGGCTACACCTTC.

The chain links TRBV9 to TRBJ2-3, with D perhaps TRBD2 (6 bases). V gave up 0 bases and J gave up 3 bases, with 14 bases separating them. This CDR3 contains 16 residues. CDR1 SGDLS and CDR2 YYNGEE come from the germline V gene. CDR3 sequence (DNA): TGTGCCAGCAGCGTAGGGACGGGAGCCTTAACAGATACGCAGTATTTT. It specifies CASSVGTGALTDTQYF.

The rearrangement links TRBV28 to TRBJ2-2; D not certain. The CDR3 covers 14 residues. Between the trimmed V and J ends, which lost 6 bases and 6 bases, there was a span of 14 bases. CDR1 is MDHEN, CDR2 SYDVKM, per germline. CDR3 residues: CASSPGWSPGELFF. The CDR3 bases are TGTGCCAGCAGCCCTGGGTGGTCTCCCGGGGAGCTGTTTTTT.

V usage is TRBV15 and J usage is TRBJ2-2, with 9 bases aligning to TRBD1. V gave up 1 base and J gave up 7 bases; unmatched junction bases: 4. In germline, CDR1 is LNHNV, CDR2 YYDKDF (reference sequence). CDR3 length equals 15 residues. CDR3 loop: CATSRGGTGFGELFF. The CDR3 region has the DNA TGTGCCACCAGCAGAGGCGGGACAGGGTTCGGGGAGCTGTTTTTT.

V and J are TRBV9 and TRBJ2-3; D is perhaps TRBD1 (5 bases). V dropped 0 bases and J dropped 6 bases, with 11 bases sitting between them. Per the germline V gene, CDR1 is SGDLS and CDR2 is YYNGEE. The CDR3 has 14 residues. The CDR3 here is CASSVGGQRDTQYF. The CDR3 nucleotides read TGTGCCAGCAGCGTAGGGGGCCAGAGGGATACGCAGTATTTT. Variable domain in full (rest from reference TRBV9 and TRBJ2-3): DSGVTQTPKHLITATGQRVTLRCSPRSGDLSVYWYQQSLDQGLQFLIQYYNGEERAKGNILERFSAQQFPDLHSELNLSSLELGDSALYFCASSVGGQRDTQYFGPGTRLTVL.

CDR3 amino acids: CATRRVGGTGGNTIYF. The CDR3 bases are TGTGCCACCAGACGGGTGGGTGGCACAGGGGGAAACACCATATATTTT. V and J are TRBV15 and TRBJ1-3; TRBD1 might be the D (6 bases). Trimming pared 6 bases from V and 4 bases from J, leaving 19 bases between. CDR1 is LNHNV, CDR2 YYDKDF, per germline (reference sequence). This CDR3 has 16 amino acids.

This chain links TRBV19 with TRBJ2-4; 8 nucleotides line up with TRBD1. V shed 5 bases, J shed 5 bases, and the junction held 14 bases outside the gene matches. This CDR3 has 17 residues. Germline V gives CDR1 LNHDA, CDR2 SQIVND (reference sequence). This chain's CDR3 is CASSPRTGSHLENIQYF. The CDR3 DNA is TGTGCCAGTAGTCCCCGGACAGGGAGTCATCTGGAAAACATTCAGTACTTC. Together with reference TRBV19 and TRBJ2-4, the CDR3 gives the full variable domain: DGGITQSPKYLFRKEGQNVTLSCEQNLNHDAMYWYRQDPGQGLRLIYYSQIVNDFQKGDIAEGYSVSREKKESFPLTVTSAQKNPTAFYLCASSPRTGSHLENIQYFGAGTRLSVL.

The J gene is TRBJ2-3, the V gene TRBV6-1; a weak D match, TRBD2 (6 bases). V gave up 9 bases and J gave up 1 base, with 11 bases separating them. The V gene's germline CDR1 is MNHNS and CDR2 SASEGT. The CDR3 covers 13 residues. CDR3 amino acids: CASQRGGTDTQYF. CDR3 in DNA: TGTGCCAGTCAACGCGGGGGCACAGATACGCAGTATTTT.

V and J are TRBV5-4 and TRBJ2-4; D call uncertain. The CDR3 contains 14 residues. Between the trimmed V and J ends, which lost 2 bases and 6 bases, there was a span of 12 bases. Germline assignment: CDR1 SGHNT and CDR2 YYREEE (reference sequence). DNA for the CDR3: TGTGCCAGCAGCTTATCCAGCATACCAAACATTCAGTACTTC. Its protein product is CASSLSSIPNIQYF.

The chain carries TRBV29-1 and TRBJ1-1; D not resolved. Germline V CDR1 and CDR2: SQVTM, ANQGSEA. The CDR3 extends over 12 amino acids. With 1 base removed from V and 4 bases from J, the gap between germline ends came to 7 bases. The CDR3 DNA reads as TGCAGCGTTGAAGGCGGGGTCACTGAAGCTTTCTTT. Encoded protein: CSVEGGVTEAFF.

CDR3 DNA sequence: TGTGCCAGCTCCCTCACGGCGGGGCTCGGCTCTGGGGCCAACGTCCTGACTTTC. Translation: CASSLTAGLGSGANVLTF. The chain carries TRBV18 and TRBJ2-6; weak D call: TRBD2 (6 bases). The CDR3 length is 18 residues. CDR1 and CDR2 (germline): KGHSH, LQKENI. The V end was cut by 6 bases, the J end by 0 bases, with 18 bases between.

The chain uses TRBV7-9 and TRBJ2-6; tentative D call: TRBD2 (5 bases). The CDR3 covers 17 residues. The ends were cut back, 0 bases at V and 0 bases at J, with 9 bases in the middle. Germline V CDR1 and CDR2: SEHNR, FQNEAQ (reference sequence). The CDR3 spells CASSLARGSSGANVLTF. CDR3 DNA: TGTGCCAGCAGCTTAGCGCGAGGGAGCTCTGGGGCCAACGTCCTGACTTTC.

The rearrangement links TRBV9 to TRBJ1-4; no definite D call. CDR1 is SGDLS, CDR2 YYNGEE, per germline. CDR3 length: 14 amino acids. The V end lost 3 bases, the J end lost 0 bases, and 6 bases lay between the germline ends. The CDR3 DNA sequence: TGTGCCAGCAGCGCAGATGCAACTAATGAAAAACTGTTTTTT. Translated: CASSADATNEKLFF.

A remark on this clone: A much larger clone lies one base from this, so it may be a read error. V and J are TRBV5-1 and TRBJ2-3, with 10 nucleotides matching TRBD1. The CDR3 loop spans 14 amino acids. Germline values: CDR1 SGHRS, CDR2 YFSETQ. V lost 4 bases, J lost 2 bases, and 1 base stayed unmatched. The CDR3 sequence: CASSGTGATDTQYF. CDR3 nucleotides: TGCGCCAGCAGCGGGACAGGGGCCACAGATACGCAGTATTTT.

This clone occurred once. The CDR3 region is CASSEQGAANTGELFF. CDR3 in DNA: TGTGCCAGCAGCGAACAGGGGGCCGCGAACACCGGGGAGCTGTTTTTT. V gene TRBV11-3 combines with J gene TRBJ2-2, with 9 bases fitting TRBD1. The J segment lost 0 bases and the V segment lost 5 bases, leaving 4 bases of the junction unmatched. The CDR3 is made up of 16 amino acids. In germline, CDR1 is SGHNT, CDR2 YENEEA.

This clone has just a few counts. J is TRBJ2-2 and V is TRBV7-2, with a possible D match to TRBD2 (7 bases). Trimming left V 5 bases short and J 4 bases short, with 20 bases between. Germline assignment: CDR1 SGHTA and CDR2 FQGNSA. The CDR3 totals 17 residues. For the CDR3, the DNA is TGTGCCAGCAGCCTACAATTGGGGGGGCGAGGCACCGGGGAGCTGTTTTTT. Translated, it gives CASSLQLGGRGTGELFF.

The chain couples TRBV11-2 to TRBJ2-6, with unresolved D. With 5 bases removed from V and 4 bases from J, the gap between germline ends came to 6 bases. The CDR3 extends over 13 amino acids. Germline loops: CDR1 SGHAT, CDR2 FQNNGV. The CDR3 spells CASSPPGANVLTF. CDR3 sequence (DNA): TGTGCCAGCAGCCCCCCCGGGGCCAACGTCCTGACTTTC. The full variable domain, completed using reference TRBV11-2 and TRBJ2-6, is EAGVAQSPRYKIIEKRQSVAFWCNPISGHATLYWYQQILGQGPKLLIQFQNNGVVDDSQLPKDRFSAERLKGVDSTLKIQPAKLEDSAVYLCASSPPGANVLTFGAGSRLTVL.

CDR3 sequence: CASSPQMDREQYF. CDR3 DNA: TGTGCCAGCAGCCCCCAGATGGACAGAGAGCAGTACTTC. V and J are TRBV7-9 and TRBJ2-7; D perhaps matches TRBD1 (6 bases). The V gene lost 5 bases and the J gene lost 7 bases, with 15 bases spanning the gap. Per the germline V gene, CDR1 is SEHNR and CDR2 is FQNEAQ (reference sequence). The CDR3 has 13 amino acids.

This sequence joins TRBV18 and TRBJ1-2; D is possibly TRBD1 (6 bases). With 6 bases removed from V and 1 base from J, the gap between germline ends came to 15 bases. Germline loops: CDR1 KGHSH, CDR2 LQKENI. This CDR3 spans 15 amino acids. As DNA, the CDR3 is TGTGCCAGCTCGCCCGGACAGACCGTTAACTATGGCTACACCTTC. Encoded protein: CASSPGQTVNYGYTF.

This chain joins TRBV18 and TRBJ2-1, with D hard to call. Germline V CDR1 and CDR2: KGHSH, LQKENI. Trimming removed 0 bases from V and 4 bases from J, with 25 bases in between. CDR3 length: 20 residues. As DNA, the CDR3 is TGTGCCAGCTCACCACCTCTCGACAACCTGCCCCAGGAGATATACAATGAGCAGTTCTTC. Translating gives CASSPPLDNLPQEIYNEQFF.

This chain links TRBV5-1 with TRBJ1-1, with a tentative D call TRBD1 (5 bases). The CDR3 is made up of 15 amino acids. The germline CDR1 and CDR2 sequences are SGHRS and YFSETQ. V was clipped by 0 bases and J by 3 bases, with 12 bases between them. The CDR3 DNA reads as TGCGCCAGCAGCTTGGATTGGGGCGGACACACTGAAGCTTTCTTT. It specifies CASSLDWGGHTEAFF.

By its share, this clone is medium-sized. The chain recombines TRBV7-9 with TRBJ2-1; no definite D call. The CDR3 runs 12 residues. Germline V gene data show CDR1 as SEHNR and CDR2 as FQNEAQ (reference sequence). V was pared by 5 bases and J by 5 bases, with 7 bases between. This chain's CDR3 is CASSLDNNEQFF. As DNA, the CDR3 is TGTGCCAGCAGCCTAGACAACAATGAGCAGTTCTTC.

This chain links TRBV19 with TRBJ2-5, with 8 bases that match TRBD1. V dropped 3 bases and J dropped 6; count of bases not matched to a gene: 3. The CDR3 totals 13 residues. Germline CDR1 reads LNHDA; CDR2 reads SQIVND (reference sequence). The CDR3 loop is CASSMDRVQTQYF. CDR3 bases: TGTGCCAGTAGTATGGACAGGGTCCAGACCCAGTACTTC.

Written as DNA, the CDR3 is TGTGCCAGCAGCCTACCGGGACGGAGCTCCTACGAGCAGTACTTC. Its translation: CASSLPGRSSYEQYF. The rearrangement uses TRBV5-4 and TRBJ2-7, with D perhaps being TRBD1 or TRBD2 (5 bases each). Trimming took off 4 bases at V and 0 bases at J, with 14 bases between the two ends. The CDR3 runs 15 residues. Germline V CDR1 and CDR2: SGHNT, YYREEE (reference sequence).

V gene TRBV6-5 combines with J gene TRBJ1-4, with D possibly TRBD1 on 5 matching bases. Germline V gene sequence: CDR1 MNHEY, CDR2 SVGAGI. V lost 6 bases and J lost 7, with 18 bases in between. The CDR3 is 15 amino acids. CDR3 loop: CASRRGRARSEKLFF. The CDR3, as DNA: TGTGCCAGCAGGAGGGGCAGGGCGCGGAGTGAAAAACTGTTTTTT.

The table lists this clone with a few counts. The chain recombines TRBV6-1 with TRBJ2-7; TRBD1 agrees at 7 bases. The germline CDR1 and CDR2 sequences are MNHNS and SASEGT. Unmatched junction bases numbered 10, after V lost 5 bases and J lost 6 bases. This CDR3 contains 14 residues. CDR3: CASSPRDSRGEQYF. The CDR3 DNA sequence: TGTGCCAGCAGTCCCCGGGACAGTAGAGGCGAGCAGTACTTC.

The V call is TRBV27, the J call TRBJ2-5, with 10 bases aligning to TRBD2. The CDR3 covers 22 residues. The germline CDR1 and CDR2 sequences are MNHEY and SMNVEV (reference sequence). With V trimmed by 2 bases and J by 0 bases, 21 bases remained unmatched. The CDR3 sequence is CASSLRGYSTTRTSGNQETQYF. CDR3 bases: TGTGCCAGCAGTTTACGGGGCTACAGCACGACCCGGACTAGCGGCAACCAAGAGACCCAGTACTTC.